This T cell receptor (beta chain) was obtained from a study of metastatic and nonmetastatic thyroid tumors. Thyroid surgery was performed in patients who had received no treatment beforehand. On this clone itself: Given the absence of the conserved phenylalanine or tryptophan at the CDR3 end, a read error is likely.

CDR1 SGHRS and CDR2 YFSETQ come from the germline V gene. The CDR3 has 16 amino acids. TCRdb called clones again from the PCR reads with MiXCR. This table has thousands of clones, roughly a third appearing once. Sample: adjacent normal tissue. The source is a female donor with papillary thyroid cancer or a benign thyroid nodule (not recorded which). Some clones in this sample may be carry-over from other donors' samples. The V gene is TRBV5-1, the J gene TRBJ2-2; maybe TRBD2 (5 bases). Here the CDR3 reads CAISLLGGLNTGELFI. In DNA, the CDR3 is TGCGCCATCAGCTTGTTGGGCGGGTTAAACACCGGGGAGCTGTTTATT.